The 25 T cell receptor beta chains listed next were all sequenced from one sample in a study of breast tumors, draining lymph nodes, adjacent tissues listed by TCRdb under 2016. Receptor libraries were prepared by multiplex PCR. Sequencing instrument: Illumina HiSeq 2000. The raw public reads went through TCRdb reprocessing: fastp at Q25, MiXCR clone calling, in-frame beta chains kept. Each record represents a unique CDR3 protein, reported with the most common genes and DNA among its rows. The sample table holds 85,000 to 130,000 distinct CDR3 sequences, of which under 40% were seen once. Together, the top ten hold about 6% of the sample. The axillary draining lymph nodes of breast cancer patients were the source of the lymph node samples. The sequencing sample was made of axillary lymph node tissue. The origin of the receptors is a female donor with breast cancer. Some clones in this sample may be carry-over from other donors' samples.

This clonotype has at least ten counts. V usage is TRBV5-1 and J usage is TRBJ2-7; 8 bases are shared with TRBD1. CDR1 and CDR2 (germline): SGHRS, YFSETQ. The CDR3 is 14 amino acids. Trimming took 4 bases from V and 2 from J; bases not matched to a gene: 5. CDR3 sequence (DNA): TGCGCCAGCAGCCTGACAGGGGAGCCCTACGAGCAGTACTTC. Translated: CASSLTGEPYEQYF.

This clonotype was counted many times. The rearrangement uses TRBV5-1 and TRBJ1-5, with a tentative D call TRBD1 (5 bases). The CDR3 is made up of 16 amino acids. The germline V gene has CDR1 SGHRS and CDR2 YFSETQ. With 0 bases removed from V and 1 base from J, the gap between germline ends came to 11 bases. Here the CDR3 reads CASSLEGSGSNQPQHF. CDR3 DNA: TGCGCCAGCAGCTTGGAGGGGTCGGGGAGCAATCAGCCCCAGCATTTT.

This clonotype has just one count. A clone one base away is much larger, so this may be a read error. The chain is built from TRBV20-1 and TRBJ2-7; 8 bases are shared with TRBD2. J gave up 3 bases and V 3 bases, and 13 bases lay outside the gene matches. Germline V gene sequence: CDR1 DFQATT, CDR2 SNEGSKA (reference sequence). The CDR3 covers 16 residues. CDR3 nucleotide sequence: TGCAGTGCTAGCCCCAAAGCGCGGGAGGCCCTCTACGAGCAGTACTTC. Residues: CSASPKAREALYEQYF.

This clonotype was counted many times. The J gene is TRBJ1-4, the V gene TRBV28; unclear D gene. There are 15 residues in the CDR3. The germline gives CDR1 MDHEN, CDR2 SYDVKM. Trimming took off 7 bases at V and 0 bases at J, with 12 bases between the two ends. In DNA form, the CDR3 reads TGTGCCAGCACCGGGAGACGTGCAACTAATGAAAAACTGTTTTTT. Protein product: CASTGRRATNEKLFF.

In this sample, this clonotype turned up many times. This sequence joins TRBV12-3 or TRBV12-4 and TRBJ2-7, with D perhaps matching TRBD2 (5 bases). V was cut by 3 bases and J by 7 bases, with 10 bases left in between. CDR3 length: 12 residues. CDR3 nucleotides: TGTGCCAGCAGTTTCCGCGGGCGAGAGCAGTACTTC. The encoded protein is CASSFRGREQYF.

The table lists this clonotype with many counts. The chain has TRBV19 and TRBJ1-2; possible D gene TRBD1, 5 bases. This CDR3 comprises 13 residues. Between the trimmed V and J ends, which lost 0 bases and 4 bases, there was a span of 6 bases. Germline lookup yields CDR1 LNHDA and CDR2 SQIVND (reference sequence). CDR3 coding DNA: TGTGCCAGTAGTATAGATGGGGGCTATGGCTACACCTTC. Protein product: CASSIDGGYGYTF.

The V gene is TRBV5-1, the J gene TRBJ1-6, with 8 bases identical to TRBD1. The CDR3 consists of 15 residues. With V trimmed by 0 bases and J by 8 bases, 4 bases remained unmatched. The germline V gene has CDR1 SGHRS and CDR2 YFSETQ. This CDR3 reads CASSLGTGRHSPLHF. As DNA, the CDR3 is TGCGCCAGCAGCTTGGGGACAGGGCGGCATTCACCCCTCCACTTT.

Only one count was recorded for this clonotype. The CDR3 end shows no conserved phenylalanine or tryptophan, and so a read error is likely. The genes are TRBV4-1 and TRBJ1-1; 7 bases are a match to TRBD1. J was trimmed by 1 base and V by 0 bases; bases with no gene match: 8. Germline-derived CDR1 and CDR2 are MGHRA and YSYEKL. The CDR3 loop spans 17 amino acids. The CDR3: CASSQDPVDRRNTEAFC. The DNA for the CDR3 is TGCGCCAGCAGCCAAGACCCCGTGGACAGGCGGAACACTGAAGCTTTCTGT.

This clonotype was seen repeatedly, ten times or more. The CDR3 region is CASRGVGGGSPLHF. The CDR3 bases are TGTGCCAGCAGAGGGGTAGGGGGCGGTTCACCCCTCCACTTT. V gene TRBV11-2 combines with J gene TRBJ1-6, with TRBD1 identical over 7 bases. CDR3 length: 14 residues. V was clipped by 6 bases and J by 9 bases; unmatched bases: 8. CDR1 and CDR2 (germline): SGHAT, FQNNGV.

This clonotype was seen repeatedly, ten times or more. The chain combines TRBV5-4 with TRBJ2-2; no definite D call. Trimming pared 2 bases from V and 6 bases from J, leaving 14 bases between. Looked up from germline, CDR1 is SGHNT and CDR2 is YYREEE (reference sequence). The CDR3 extends over 15 amino acids. The CDR3: CASSFPGRSPGELFF. The CDR3 DNA sequence: TGTGCCAGCAGCTTCCCGGGTAGGAGTCCCGGGGAGCTGTTTTTT.

In this sample, this clonotype turned up many times. The chain employs TRBV4-3 and TRBJ2-3; possible D gene TRBD2, 6 bases. Germline V gene data show CDR1 as LGHNA and CDR2 as YSLEER. Trimming left V 0 bases short and J 6 bases short, with 16 bases between. The CDR3 extends over 16 amino acids. DNA of the CDR3: TGCGCCAGCAGCCAAGATGTTAGCGGCGGTCTGGATACGCAGTATTTT. Protein: CASSQDVSGGLDTQYF.

V and J are TRBV12-3 or TRBV12-4 and TRBJ1-3, with D uncertain. The V gene lost 5 bases and the J gene lost 1 base, with 6 bases spanning the gap. This CDR3 is built from 13 residues. The chain's CDR3 is CASSPTSGNTIYF. The CDR3 nucleotides are TGTGCCAGCAGTCCAACGTCTGGAAACACCATATATTTT.

This clonotype was found many times. CDR3 nucleotides: TGCGCCAGCAGCTACGATCCGGACTCGCCCACCTTTGGCTCCTACAATGAGCAGTTCTTC. Amino acid sequence: CASSYDPDSPTFGSYNEQFF. The chain carries TRBV5-1 and TRBJ2-1, with D possibly matching TRBD2 (5 bases). CDR1 and CDR2 from the germline V gene are SGHRS and YFSETQ. There are 20 residues in the CDR3. Deletions cut 3 bases from V and 0 bases from J, with 25 bases between.

This clonotype occurred many times. V and J are TRBV9 and TRBJ1-6; 7 bases align to TRBD1. From germline, CDR1 is SGDLS and CDR2 YYNGEE. This CDR3 is built from 16 residues. J was trimmed by 7 bases and V by 4 bases; bases with no gene match: 11. CDR3 coding DNA: TGTGCCAGCAGCCCAGACGGACAGGTTCTCAATTCACCCCTCCACTTT. Protein product: CASSPDGQVLNSPLHF.

Comment on this clonotype: Just one base apart from a much larger clone, this may be a read error. The CDR3 coding sequence is TGTGTCAGCAGTTTGCCCAACTTAGGCTACACCTTC. It translates to CVSSLPNLGYTF. The rearrangement joins TRBV28 to TRBJ1-2; unclear D gene. Germline V gives CDR1 MDHEN, CDR2 SYDVKM. The CDR3 covers 12 residues.

This clonotype was detected many times. This chain links TRBV6-5 with TRBJ1-6, with 11 bases identical to TRBD1. Trimming cost V 0 bases and J 7 bases; bases outside gene matches: 5. Germline CDR1 MNHEY, CDR2 SVGAGI. The CDR3 has 17 amino acids. CDR3 coding DNA: TGTGCCAGCAGTTACTCTGGGACAGGGGGACTAAATTCACCCCTCCACTTT. Encoded protein: CASSYSGTGGLNSPLHF.

This clonotype was observed at least ten times. The gene calls are TRBV19 and TRBJ2-2, with 7 bases matching TRBD1. The CDR3 has 15 residues. Per germline, CDR1 LNHDA and CDR2 SQIVND (reference sequence). J was trimmed by 5 bases and V by 6 bases; bases with no gene match: 9. As DNA, the CDR3 is TGTGCCAGTAGACTTAGGACAGGATTAACCGGGGAGCTGTTTTTT. Translated: CASRLRTGLTGELFF.

As to this clonotype: A much larger clone sits a single nucleotide away, making a read error possible. This likely comes from a read error, as the CDR3 has no conserved phenylalanine or tryptophan at its end. The CDR3 DNA reads as TGTGCCAGCAGTTCAAGCGAGCGGGAGCAGTACTCC. The encoded protein is CASSSSEREQYS. V usage is TRBV27 and J usage is TRBJ2-7; D may be TRBD2 (5 bases). Trimming cost V 4 bases and J 7 bases, with 11 bases left between them. CDR1 is MNHEY and CDR2 is SMNVEV in the germline V gene (reference sequence). This CDR3 has 12 residues.

Regarding this clonotype: A junction boundary mismatches the germline segment, possibly from a read error. The V call is TRBV6-2 or TRBV6-3, the J call TRBJ1-2; maybe TRBD1 (6 bases). Looked up from germline, CDR1 is MNHEY and CDR2 is SVGEGT. The CDR3 contains 13 residues. CDR3 sequence reads: CASSHGGIYGYAF. DNA of the CDR3: TGTGCCAGCAGTCACGGGGGCATCTATGGCTACGCCTTC.

This clonotype was counted many times. This chain uses TRBV29-1 with TRBJ2-7, with TRBD1 matching over 8 bases. CDR3 size: 11 residues. Germline assignment: CDR1 SQVTM and CDR2 ANQGSEA. CDR3 coding DNA: TGCAGTGTGGACAGGGAAGGCGAGCAGTACTTC. Encoded protein: CSVDREGEQYF.

This clonotype came up many times. The chain has TRBV19 and TRBJ1-4; no reliable D call. V gave up 2 bases and J gave up 6 bases, with 13 bases separating them. CDR1 is LNHDA and CDR2 is SQIVND in the germline V gene (reference sequence). The CDR3 sequence is 15 residues long. This CDR3 is CASSISLGYDEKLFF. The CDR3, as DNA: TGTGCCAGTAGTATATCGTTGGGGTACGATGAAAAACTGTTTTTT.

This clonotype was seen repeatedly, ten times or more. V and J are TRBV18 and TRBJ2-1; D might be TRBD1 or TRBD2, each matching 6 bases. This CDR3 is built from 16 residues. Trimming left V 2 bases short and J 4 bases short, with 15 bases between. Germline CDR1 reads KGHSH; CDR2 reads LQKENI. CDR3 protein: CASSPSVGGRYNEQFF. DNA of the CDR3: TGTGCCAGCTCACCAAGTGTAGGGGGGCGATACAATGAGCAGTTCTTC.

This clonotype has a count of ten or more. The rearrangement joins TRBV9 to TRBJ1-2, with 9 nucleotides matching TRBD1. The CDR3 is 16 residues long. CDR1 SGDLS and CDR2 YYNGEE come from the germline V gene. Trimming removed 4 bases from V and 2 bases from J; junction bases left unmatched: 9. The CDR3 is CASSIGTGTLNYGYTF. CDR3 sequence (DNA): TGTGCCAGCAGCATAGGGACAGGGACTTTAAACTATGGCTACACCTTC.

This clonotype was seen at least ten times. V and J are TRBV6-6 and TRBJ1-5, with D tentatively TRBD1 (6 bases). The CDR3 totals 14 residues. Trimming cost V 7 bases and J 3 bases, with 13 bases left between them. In germline, CDR1 is MNHNY, CDR2 SVGAGI (reference sequence). In DNA form, the CDR3 reads TGTGCCAGCATTATGGGGGGCGTCAATCAGCCCCAGCATTTT. Translation: CASIMGGVNQPQHF.

This clonotype has a count of ten or more. V gene TRBV5-5 combines with J gene TRBJ1-6; the match to TRBD1 covers 7 bases. Germline lookup yields CDR1 SGHKS and CDR2 YYEKEE (reference sequence). Trimming cost V 4 bases and J 6 bases; bases outside gene matches: 10. The CDR3 is 16 amino acids. The DNA of the CDR3 is TGTGCCAGCAGCGTTACAGGGGCTGTAGGTAATTCACCCCTCCACTTT. Amino acids: CASSVTGAVGNSPLHF. Full variable domain (missing parts from reference TRBV5-5 and TRBJ1-6): DAGVTQSPTHLIKTRGQQVTLRCSPISGHKSVSWYQQVLGQGPQFIFQYYEKEERGRGNFPDRFSARQFPNYSSELNVNALLLGDSALYLCASSVTGAVGNSPLHFGNGTRLTVT.